The present TCR beta chain was sequenced within a study of TIL therapy for anti-PD-1-resistant metastatic lung cancer. Time point of the sample: pre-treatment sample, taken before nivolumab and TIL therapy. Stage 4 NSCLC adults joined between 2017 and 2020. The immunoSEQ assay was v3. TCRdb keeps only in-frame clones here, not all; method: immunoSEQ multiplex PCR. The sample contains about 59,000 clones, 73% of which appear only once. This clonotype originated in a person aged 25 to 80 with non-small cell lung cancer. The source was blood, collected at baseline.

The CDR3 DNA is TGCAGCGTTGCGCGGGCCCTTGGCACTGAAGCTTTCTTT. This encodes CSVARALGTEAFF. This chain uses TRBV29-1 with TRBJ1-1; D is undetermined. The CDR3 is 13 amino acids. Looked up from germline, CDR1 is SQVTM and CDR2 is ANQGSEA. V was shortened by 4 bases and J by 4 bases, with 13 bases between the two germline ends.